The rows below give T cell receptor beta chains drawn from one sample of a study of blood T cell repertoires in COVID-19. Method: immunoSEQ multiplex PCR; TCRdb's copy keeps in-frame clones and lacks some. The data contain about 100,000 clones, 70% to 90% of them singletons. Sequenced: peripheral blood. The receptors here all came from a human donor in a cohort sampled during active COVID-19. Each CDR3 is given with its conserved first and last residue. A D gene is named only where the DNA matches it firmly. A clone size is listed for some rows: how often the clone was seen (once, few, many), or a class if it is expanded.

d_call: NA; clone_size: NA; v_call: TRBV30; j_call: TRBJ1-1; cdr3_nt: TGTGCCTGGAGTTGGGGCGGATCGAACACTGAAGCTTTCTTT; cdr3_aa: CAWSWGGSNTEAFF
d_call: TRBD1; clone_size: NA; v_call: TRBV7-2; j_call: TRBJ1-5; cdr3_nt: TGTGCCAGCAGCTCCCGACAGGGCAGCAATCAGCCCCAGCATTTT; cdr3_aa: CASSSRQGSNQPQHF
d_call: TRBD1; clone_size: NA; v_call: TRBV10-1; j_call: TRBJ2-5; cdr3_nt: TGCGCCAGCAGTGAGTCGTCGACAGGGGAAAGGGAGACCCAGTACTTC; cdr3_aa: CASSESSTGERETQYF
d_call: TRBD2; clone_size: NA; v_call: TRBV6-2/TRBV6-3; j_call: TRBJ2-7; cdr3_nt: TGTGCCAGCAGTGGACTAGCGGGAGACACGGGCAGGTACGAGCAGTACTTC; cdr3_aa: CASSGLAGDTGRYEQYF
d_call: NA; clone_size: NA; v_call: TRBV7-9; j_call: TRBJ2-5; cdr3_nt: TGTGCCAGCAGCTTAGACGGATCTCGGGGGAAAGAGACCCAGTACTTC; cdr3_aa: CASSLDGSRGKETQYF
d_call: NA; clone_size: NA; v_call: TRBV19; j_call: TRBJ1-1; cdr3_nt: TGTGCCAGTAGTATGACCCCAGGGCCACCCAGCACTGAAGCTTTCTTT; cdr3_aa: CASSMTPGPPSTEAFF
d_call: TRBD2; clone_size: few; v_call: TRBV9; j_call: TRBJ2-5; cdr3_nt: TGTGCCAGCAGCGTAGGCGGGGGGGCCCGCGAGACCCAGTACTTC; cdr3_aa: CASSVGGGARETQYF
d_call: NA; clone_size: NA; v_call: TRBV3-1/TRBV3-2; j_call: TRBJ1-1; cdr3_nt: TGTGCCAGCAGCCAAGACCTCACAGTAGGAAACACTGAAGCTTTCTTT; cdr3_aa: CASSQDLTVGNTEAFF
d_call: TRBD1; clone_size: few; v_call: TRBV6-5; j_call: TRBJ2-7; cdr3_nt: TGTGCCAGCAGTTCGCCGGGACAGGGAAAAGGGCAGTACTTC; cdr3_aa: CASSSPGQGKGQYF
d_call: TRBD1; clone_size: NA; v_call: TRBV2; j_call: TRBJ1-2; cdr3_nt: TGTGCCAGCAGTGGGACAGGCTTAACTGGCTACACCTTC; cdr3_aa: CASSGTGLTGYTF
d_call: TRBD2; clone_size: NA; v_call: TRBV18; j_call: TRBJ2-3; cdr3_nt: TGTGCCAGCTCACCCCGGACTAGCGGGAGCACAGATACGCAGTATTTT; cdr3_aa: CASSPRTSGSTDTQYF
d_call: TRBD1; clone_size: NA; v_call: TRBV6-2/TRBV6-3; j_call: TRBJ2-7; cdr3_nt: TGTGCCAGCAGTTGGGACAGCTACGAGCAGTACTTC; cdr3_aa: CASSWDSYEQYF
d_call: NA; clone_size: NA; v_call: TRBV10-3; j_call: TRBJ1-2; cdr3_nt: TGTGCCATCAGTGATCAATCGGGTTTCGACTATGGCTACACCTTC; cdr3_aa: CAISDQSGFDYGYTF
d_call: NA; clone_size: NA; v_call: TRBV5-1; j_call: TRBJ2-7; cdr3_nt: TGCGCCAGCAGCTTGCAGGGTAGTGCCTACGAGCAGTACTTC; cdr3_aa: CASSLQGSAYEQYF
d_call: NA; clone_size: NA; v_call: TRBV2; j_call: TRBJ2-5; cdr3_nt: TGTGCCAGCAGTGAATCCGTAGTAAAAGAGACCCAGTACTTC; cdr3_aa: CASSESVVKETQYF
d_call: TRBD1; clone_size: NA; v_call: TRBV19; j_call: TRBJ1-3; cdr3_nt: TGTGCCAGTAGTATCGGGACAGCCTCTGGAAACACCATATATTTT; cdr3_aa: CASSIGTASGNTIYF
d_call: NA; clone_size: NA; v_call: TRBV27; j_call: TRBJ1-4; cdr3_nt: TGTGCCAGCAGTTTACTACCGCATACACAGAGAATTAATGAAAAACTGTTTTTT; cdr3_aa: CASSLLPHTQRINEKLFF
d_call: TRBD2; clone_size: few; v_call: TRBV15; j_call: TRBJ2-5; cdr3_nt: TGTGCCACCAGCAGAGATCGGCCCGGGACTAGCGGTAAAAGGGGAGAGACCCAGTACTTC; cdr3_aa: CATSRDRPGTSGKRGETQYF
d_call: TRBD1; clone_size: NA; v_call: TRBV19; j_call: TRBJ2-2; cdr3_nt: TGTGCCAGTTTTCGCTCCCGGGACAGGGGGACCGGGGAGCTGTTTTTT; cdr3_aa: CASFRSRDRGTGELFF
d_call: NA; clone_size: NA; v_call: TRBV5-1; j_call: TRBJ1-2; cdr3_nt: TGCGCCAGCAGCTTGGGCGGGAACTATGGCTACACCTTC; cdr3_aa: CASSLGGNYGYTF
d_call: NA; clone_size: NA; v_call: TRBV5-4; j_call: TRBJ1-6; cdr3_nt: TGTGCCAGCAGCTCCGGGGGACGGACGGCAAGCTCCTATAATTCACCCCTCCACTTT; cdr3_aa: CASSSGGRTASSYNSPLHF
d_call: NA; clone_size: NA; v_call: TRBV9; j_call: TRBJ2-7; cdr3_nt: TGTGCCAGCAGCGTCCAGGGGCAGGGGAGCCACGAGCAGTACTTC; cdr3_aa: CASSVQGQGSHEQYF
d_call: TRBD1; clone_size: NA; v_call: TRBV6-5; j_call: TRBJ1-4; cdr3_nt: TGTGCCAGCAGGCCGACAGGGCTCGGGGAAAAACTGTTTTTT; cdr3_aa: CASRPTGLGEKLFF
d_call: NA; clone_size: NA; v_call: TRBV2; j_call: TRBJ1-5; cdr3_nt: TGTGCCAGCAGTGGCGGGACCGCGATCAATCAGCCCCAGCATTTT; cdr3_aa: CASSGGTAINQPQHF
d_call: NA; clone_size: NA; v_call: TRBV5-4; j_call: TRBJ2-6; cdr3_nt: TGTGCCAGCAGCTTGGAGGCAGGGGGGGCCAACGTCCTGACTTTC; cdr3_aa: CASSLEAGGANVLTF
d_call: NA; clone_size: once; v_call: TRBV20-1; j_call: TRBJ2-7; cdr3_nt: TGCAGTGCTAGTCGAGCGGAAAACCGCGCCTACGAGCAGTACTTC; cdr3_aa: CSASRAENRAYEQYF
d_call: NA; clone_size: NA; v_call: TRBV18; j_call: TRBJ1-1; cdr3_nt: TGTGCCAGCTCACCACTTGGGGGAGGTCGGACTGAAGCTTTCTTT; cdr3_aa: CASSPLGGGRTEAFF
d_call: NA; clone_size: NA; v_call: TRBV5-4; j_call: TRBJ2-7; cdr3_nt: TGTGCCAGCAGCTTGCGGACAGCCGTAAGATACGAGCAGTACTTC; cdr3_aa: CASSLRTAVRYEQYF
d_call: NA; clone_size: NA; v_call: TRBV6-5; j_call: TRBJ2-7; cdr3_nt: TGTGCCAGCATGGAGGTTCCCTACGAGCAGTACTTC; cdr3_aa: CASMEVPYEQYF
d_call: TRBD2; clone_size: NA; v_call: TRBV7-2; j_call: TRBJ2-3; cdr3_nt: TGTGCCAGCAGCTCGAGGGTTAGCGGGAGGGCCGCAGATACGCAGTATTTT; cdr3_aa: CASSSRVSGRAADTQYF
d_call: TRBD2; clone_size: NA; v_call: TRBV19; j_call: TRBJ2-1; cdr3_nt: TGTGCCAGTAGTCCCCAGCTAGCGGGGGAGCAGTTCTTC; cdr3_aa: CASSPQLAGEQFF
d_call: NA; clone_size: NA; v_call: TRBV10-3; j_call: TRBJ1-6; cdr3_nt: TGTGCCATCAGTGAACAGGGAAATTCACCCCTCCACTTT; cdr3_aa: CAISEQGNSPLHF
d_call: TRBD1; clone_size: NA; v_call: TRBV18; j_call: TRBJ1-2; cdr3_nt: TGTGCCAGCTCACATGGGACAGAAGATCGTTTCTATGGCTACACCTTC; cdr3_aa: CASSHGTEDRFYGYTF
d_call: TRBD1; clone_size: few; v_call: TRBV13; j_call: TRBJ1-2; cdr3_nt: TGTGCCAGCAGCTTGGAGACAGGGGCCGCGGGCTACACCTTC; cdr3_aa: CASSLETGAAGYTF
d_call: NA; clone_size: NA; v_call: TRBV5-6; j_call: TRBJ2-5; cdr3_nt: TGTGCCAGCAGCCTAGACAGGCGTGAGACCCAGTACTTC; cdr3_aa: CASSLDRRETQYF